This T cell receptor beta chain was identified in a study of T-cell reconstitution after alpha-beta-depleted transplantation in children. A library of TCRbeta sequences, prepared with unique molecular identifiers, was generated. MiXCR, run by TCRdb on the PCR reads, gives a single entry per CDR3 protein. The data contain just under 350,000 distinct CDR3 sequences, about a sixth of them singletons. This clonotype was observed a handful of times. The antigen remains unidentified. The germline V gene has CDR1 SGHAT and CDR2 FQNNGV. With V trimmed by 0 bases and J by 2 bases, 3 bases remained unmatched. The CDR3 is made up of 15 amino acids. Study findings and constraints: After transplant, high TCRbeta diversity at day 60 in some patients arose from surviving recipient T cells and thymic progenitors. Reportedly, roughly two months post-transplant, alpha-beta T cells arose from several hundred expanded graft clones.

The chain links TRBV11-2 to TRBJ2-5; TRBD2 agrees at 7 bases. This TCR came from a male patient aged 2 to 9 who had a stem cell transplant for acute lymphoblastic leukemia, so the T cells may come from the graft donor. Sequences were derived from PBMCs, mostly from graft donor cells, sampled 360 days after TCRalphabeta/CD19-depleted stem cell transplant. The CDR3 is CASSLDGGFQETQYF. The CDR3 DNA is TGTGCCAGCAGCTTAGACGGGGGGTTTCAAGAGACCCAGTACTTC. The full variable domain, in which reference TRBV11-2 and TRBJ2-5 provide the parts outside the CDR3, is EAGVAQSPRYKIIEKRQSVAFWCNPISGHATLYWYQQILGQGPKLLIQFQNNGVVDDSQLPKDRFSAERLKGVDSTLKIQPAKLEDSAVYLCASSLDGGFQETQYFGPGTRLLVL.